This T cell receptor (beta chain) was profiled in a study of blood T cell repertoires in COVID-19. Study information: COVID-19 samples collected from the United States, Italy and Spain covered acute and convalescent phases. PBMCs, B-cell-depleted T cells, or T cells provided the cDNA or gDNA that made up the material.

Profiling relied on immunoSEQ multiplex PCR, and the TCRdb table lists in-frame clones only, not all of them. The profile shows nearly 45,000 clones, around 85% of them singletons. This TCR was sampled from a woman of 80 years or more with acute or convalescent COVID-19. The material sequenced was peripheral blood.

This CDR3 is CASSDPLAVYEQYF. CDR3 nucleotide sequence: TGTGCCAGCAGTGACCCGCTAGCGGTCTACGAGCAGTACTTC. The rearrangement uses TRBV2 and TRBJ2-7; 7 bases are a match to TRBD2. CDR1 and CDR2 (germline): SNHLY, FYNNEI. CDR3 length equals 14 residues. V lost 3 bases, J lost 3 bases, and 5 bases stayed unmatched.